The 32 T cell receptor beta chains in this list originate from one sample, sequenced in a study of blood T cell repertoires in COVID-19. This table comes from immunoSEQ multiplex PCR, and its TCRdb copy is limited to in-frame clones, with some not included. The sample has around 70,000 clones, around three quarters seen once. The sample taken for sequencing was peripheral blood. The receptors derive from a human donor in a cohort sampled during active COVID-19.

The CDR3 here is CSAAETGQQYF. The CDR3 DNA sequence: TGCAGTGCTGCTGAGACAGGGCAGCAGTACTTC. The chain couples TRBV20-1 to TRBJ2-7, with TRBD1 matching over 7 bases. Per germline, CDR1 DFQATT and CDR2 SNEGSKA (reference sequence). The CDR3 consists of 11 residues. V gave up 5 bases and J gave up 8 bases; unmatched junction bases: 6.

The chain uses TRBV28 and TRBJ1-2; D is uncertain. CDR3 length equals 12 residues. Deletions cut 7 bases from V and 0 bases from J, with 6 bases between. The germline CDR1 and CDR2 sequences are MDHEN and SYDVKM. The CDR3 DNA reads as TGTGCCAGCAACGTAGCTAACTATGGCTACACCTTC. Translation gives CASNVANYGYTF.

The CDR3 is CASIKGAGGTYEQYF. The DNA of the CDR3 is TGTGCCAGCATCAAGGGTGCGGGAGGGACCTACGAGCAGTACTTC. V usage is TRBV11-2 and J usage is TRBJ2-7, with 9 bases aligning to TRBD2. V lost 7 bases, J lost 2 bases, and 9 bases stayed unmatched. This CDR3 spans 15 amino acids. Germline V lookup: CDR1 SGHAT, CDR2 FQNNGV.

This clone was picked up one time. This chain uses TRBV6-5 with TRBJ1-5; TRBD1 agrees at 7 bases. V shed 10 bases, J shed 5 bases, and the junction held 8 bases outside the gene matches. Germline CDR1 and CDR2: MNHEY and SVGAGI. This CDR3 is 13 amino acids long. The CDR3 coding sequence is TGTGCCACGCAGGGGGTAAGGGATCAGCCCCAGCATTTT. Translated, it gives CATQGVRDQPQHF.

The rearrangement joins TRBV28 to TRBJ1-6, with 9 bases aligning to TRBD1. Germline trimming cut 7 bases from V and 7 bases from J; bases unmatched to any gene: 8. The germline V gene encodes CDR1 MDHEN and CDR2 SYDVKM. This CDR3 has 15 amino acids. The CDR3 protein is CASTRTGAKNSPLHF. CDR3 nucleotides: TGTGCCAGCACCAGGACAGGGGCGAAAAATTCACCCCTCCACTTT.

The chain links TRBV28 to TRBJ2-5; 7 nucleotides match TRBD1. This CDR3 comprises 14 residues. Per the germline V gene, CDR1 is MDHEN and CDR2 is SYDVKM. Trimming removed 6 bases from V and 5 bases from J; junction bases left unmatched: 9. CDR3 nucleotides: TGTGCCAGCAGGGTGACAGGGCTCGGGGAGACCCAGTACTTC. This codes for CASRVTGLGETQYF.

Worth noting for this clone: Other DNA variants within this sample encode the same CDR3. V usage is TRBV30 and J usage is TRBJ2-7; 11 bases fit TRBD1. CDR1 is GTSNPN, CDR2 SVGIG, per germline (reference sequence). CDR3 length equals 15 residues. Losses at the gene ends were 0 bases for V and 3 bases for J; bases not matched to a gene: 4. CDR3 nucleotide sequence: TGTGCCTGGAGTGTAAGGGACAGGGGGATCTACGAGCAGTACTTC. The encoded protein is CAWSVRDRGIYEQYF.

J is TRBJ2-1 and V is TRBV19; maybe TRBD2 (5 bases). The CDR3 consists of 17 residues. Looked up from germline, CDR1 is LNHDA and CDR2 is SQIVND (reference sequence). With 5 bases removed from V and 2 bases from J, the gap between germline ends came to 19 bases. The CDR3 loop is CASSPLGYLRAYNEQFF. CDR3 DNA sequence: TGTGCCAGTAGTCCCCTCGGATATTTGCGGGCCTACAATGAGCAGTTCTTC.

The V call is TRBV5-1, the J call TRBJ1-6; possibly TRBD1 for D (5 bases). The germline CDR1 and CDR2 sequences are SGHRS and YFSETQ. This CDR3 has 15 residues. Trimming pared 6 bases from V and 0 bases from J, leaving 10 bases between. CDR3 residues: CASKTESSYNSPLHF. Written as DNA, the CDR3 is TGCGCCAGCAAGACAGAGAGCTCCTATAATTCACCCCTCCACTTT.

V usage is TRBV23-1 and J usage is TRBJ2-7; the D gene is possibly TRBD1 (5 bases). TRBV23-1 is recorded as an ORF, its role being uncertain. The V gene lost 0 bases and the J gene lost 6 bases, with 12 bases spanning the gap. The CDR3 consists of 14 residues. The chain's CDR3 is CASSQSTEGAEQYF. In DNA form, the CDR3 reads TGCGCCAGCAGTCAATCGACAGAAGGGGCCGAGCAGTACTTC.

This clone was seen a single time. This sequence joins TRBV19 and TRBJ2-1; 11 bases are shared with TRBD1. The junction had 9 bases not matched to a gene; V was cut back by 3 bases and J by 8 bases. The germline V gene has CDR1 LNHDA and CDR2 SQIVND (reference sequence). The CDR3 sequence is 16 residues long. In DNA form, the CDR3 reads TGTGCCAGTAGTATTCCTGGACAGGGGGCGAAGGATGAGCAGTTCTTC. It encodes CASSIPGQGAKDEQFF. Combining the CDR3 with reference TRBV19 and TRBJ2-1 gives the whole variable domain DGGITQSPKYLFRKEGQNVTLSCEQNLNHDAMYWYRQDPGQGLRLIYYSQIVNDFQKGDIAEGYSVSREKKESFPLTVTSAQKNPTAFYLCASSIPGQGAKDEQFFGPGTRLTVL.

This clone has only a few counts. The V and J genes are TRBV18 and TRBJ1-5, with TRBD1 as a possible D gene (6 bases). The CDR3 is 16 residues long. The V and J ends lost 3 bases and 1 base respectively, with 13 bases between them. Per the germline V gene, CDR1 is KGHSH and CDR2 is LQKENI. The CDR3 DNA reads TGTGCCAGCTCACCCCAGGGACAAGCAAGCAATCAGCCCCAGCATTTT. Residues: CASSPQGQASNQPQHF.

This chain uses TRBV27 with TRBJ1-6, with TRBD1 matching over 9 bases. Germline trimming cut 3 bases from V and 8 bases from J; bases unmatched to any gene: 5. The CDR3 totals 15 residues. The germline CDR1 and CDR2 sequences are MNHEY and SMNVEV (reference sequence). In DNA, the CDR3 is TGTGCCAGCAGTTTGGACAGGGGATTATATTCACCCCTCCACTTT. Translated, it gives CASSLDRGLYSPLHF.

This chain connects TRBV6-6 to TRBJ2-5; maybe TRBD1 (5 bases). The CDR3 extends over 14 amino acids. The V gene lost 0 bases and the J gene lost 2 bases, with 7 bases spanning the gap. Germline CDR1 is MNHNY and CDR2 is SVGAGI (reference sequence). The CDR3 DNA reads TGTGCCAGCAGTTACTCGGGGCTGCAAGAGACCCAGTACTTC. It codes for CASSYSGLQETQYF.

The chain carries TRBV5-6 and TRBJ2-1; no reliable D call. Trimming pared 3 bases from V and 6 bases from J, leaving 10 bases between. The V gene's germline CDR1 is SGHDT and CDR2 YYEEEE. The CDR3 extends over 13 amino acids. This CDR3 is CASSYTTGNEQFF. CDR3 bases: TGTGCCAGCAGCTACACGACTGGCAATGAGCAGTTCTTC.

V gene TRBV11-2 combines with J gene TRBJ1-2, with a weak D call TRBD1 (5 bases). CDR1 is SGHAT, CDR2 FQNNGV, per germline. CDR3 length: 15 amino acids. Trimming pared 1 base from V and 8 bases from J, leaving 17 bases between. The CDR3 DNA is TGTGCCAGCAGCTTAGTTATGACAGATATTTGGGGCTACACCTTC. Encoded protein: CASSLVMTDIWGYTF.

V gene TRBV20-1 combines with J gene TRBJ1-5; perhaps TRBD1 as D (6 bases). The germline V and J ends were trimmed by 3 bases and 0 bases, with 12 bases remaining between them. The CDR3 runs 15 residues. The germline gives CDR1 DFQATT, CDR2 SNEGSKA (reference sequence). Written as DNA, the CDR3 is TGCAGTGCTAGTGCGGGACACTTTAGCAATCAGCCCCAGCATTTT. Amino acid sequence: CSASAGHFSNQPQHF.

This clone was observed once. This chain connects TRBV5-1 to TRBJ2-7, with D possibly being TRBD2 (6 bases). Germline CDR1 reads SGHRS; CDR2 reads YFSETQ. The CDR3 contains 13 residues. V lost 5 bases and J lost 2, with 11 bases in between. CDR3 nucleotides: TGCGCCAGCAGTTCGGGACTCGCCTACGAGCAGTACTTC. It translates to CASSSGLAYEQYF.

The chain has TRBV10-2 and TRBJ1-2, with D tentatively TRBD1 (5 bases). The V end lost 2 bases, the J end lost 8 bases, and 12 bases lay between the germline ends. Germline lookup yields CDR1 WSHSY and CDR2 SAAADI. The CDR3 has 13 amino acids. DNA of the CDR3: TGCGCCAGCAGTGAGACAGGAATAGGGGGCTACACCTTC. Its protein product is CASSETGIGGYTF.

The rearrangement uses TRBV2 and TRBJ2-7, with TRBD2 matching over 8 bases. Unmatched junction bases numbered 13, after V lost 8 bases and J lost 7 bases. The CDR3 sequence is 14 residues long. Per the germline V gene, CDR1 is SNHLY and CDR2 is FYNNEI. CDR3 bases: TGTGCCAGCCCTCTAGCGGGCCTACCCGCGGAGCAGTACTTC. Protein sequence: CASPLAGLPAEQYF.

The chain joins TRBV15 to TRBJ1-4; no definite D call. V was cut by 3 bases and J by 7 bases, with 12 bases left in between. Germline V gene lookup returns CDR1 LNHNV and CDR2 YYDKDF (reference sequence). The CDR3 contains 14 residues. This CDR3 reads CATSSYSPGEKLFF. DNA of the CDR3: TGTGCCACCAGCAGTTACAGTCCTGGTGAAAAACTGTTTTTT.

The gene calls are TRBV6-1 and TRBJ2-7, with a possible D match to TRBD2 (6 bases). V shed 2 bases and J shed 7 bases, with 24 bases lying between them. Per germline, CDR1 MNHNS and CDR2 SASEGT. The CDR3 extends over 17 amino acids. The CDR3 region has the DNA TGTGCCAGCAGTGAACTTCGGTCGACTAGAATGTCGCGGGAGCAGTACTTC. Encoded protein: CASSELRSTRMSREQYF.

This chain connects TRBV9 to TRBJ1-1; D is perhaps TRBD1 (6 bases). Germline loops: CDR1 SGDLS, CDR2 YYNGEE. V lost 4 bases and J lost 6, with 13 bases in between. The CDR3 is 13 amino acids. The CDR3: CASSPGQPAEAFF. Written as DNA, the CDR3 is TGTGCCAGCAGCCCCGGACAGCCCGCTGAAGCTTTCTTT.

This clone was found a few times. The sample has other DNA sequences that encode this CDR3 too. J is TRBJ2-1 and V is TRBV2; 10 bases line up with TRBD2. J lost 10 bases, V lost 11 bases, and 14 bases had no gene match. This CDR3 comprises 14 residues. CDR1 and CDR2 (germline): SNHLY, FYNNEI. This CDR3 is CALTPAGGPTEQFF. The CDR3 region has the DNA TGTGCCCTCACCCCAGCGGGAGGGCCAACCGAGCAGTTCTTC.

The chain couples TRBV19 to TRBJ2-6, with unresolved D. Trimming shortened V by 5 bases and J by 0 bases, and 20 bases separated the two germline ends. The germline V gene has CDR1 LNHDA and CDR2 SQIVND (reference sequence). This CDR3 has 19 amino acids. The CDR3 sequence: CASSGTVRQASSGANVLTF. The CDR3 nucleotides read TGTGCCAGTAGTGGAACCGTCAGGCAGGCCAGCTCTGGGGCCAACGTCCTGACTTTC.

This sequence joins TRBV7-8 and TRBJ1-1; 7 nucleotides align to TRBD1. CDR3 length equals 15 residues. Per germline, CDR1 SGHVS and CDR2 FQNEAQ. Unmatched junction bases numbered 10, after V lost 5 bases and J lost 4 bases. For the CDR3, the DNA is TGTGCCAGCAGCCCAAGCGGACAGGTTTCCACTGAAGCTTTCTTT. Translation: CASSPSGQVSTEAFF.

The chain uses TRBV29-1 and TRBJ2-7; no definite D call. The CDR3 consists of 14 residues. Germline lookup yields CDR1 SQVTM and CDR2 ANQGSEA. Trimming stripped 0 bases from V and 2 bases from J, with 11 bases between. CDR3 sequence: CSVEEASVPYEQYF. CDR3 sequence (DNA): TGCAGCGTTGAAGAGGCGAGCGTTCCCTACGAGCAGTACTTC.

The CDR3 DNA sequence: TGTGCCAGCAGCCTACTCGACAGGGTGGATGAGCAGTTCTTC. Protein product: CASSLLDRVDEQFF. The rearrangement joins TRBV14 to TRBJ2-1, with 7 bases lining up with TRBD1. In germline, CDR1 is SGHDN, CDR2 FVKESK. The CDR3 is 14 residues long. The V and J ends lost 4 bases and 8 bases, in that order; junction bases with no gene match: 8.

This clone has a single count. V and J are TRBV15 and TRBJ2-5, with 7 nucleotides matching TRBD2. The germline V gene encodes CDR1 LNHNV and CDR2 YYDKDF (reference sequence). J lost 2 bases, V lost 4 bases, and 1 base had no gene match. The CDR3 consists of 13 residues. The CDR3 loop reads CATSTGGQETQYF. The CDR3 DNA follows: TGTGCCACCAGCACCGGGGGGCAAGAGACCCAGTACTTC.

V is TRBV5-4 and J is TRBJ1-1; tentatively, D is TRBD1 (5 bases). The germline gives CDR1 SGHNT, CDR2 YYREEE (reference sequence). The CDR3 consists of 14 residues. The V and J ends lost 3 bases and 0 bases respectively, with 9 bases between them. CDR3 bases: TGTGCCAGCAGCTGGGGCCTGTTGAACACTGAAGCTTTCTTT. Its translation is CASSWGLLNTEAFF.

The chain employs TRBV5-1 and TRBJ2-2; TRBD2 agrees at 10 bases. The CDR3 runs 18 residues. Losses at the gene ends were 2 bases for V and 4 bases for J; bases not matched to a gene: 11. Germline V lookup: CDR1 SGHRS, CDR2 YFSETQ. CDR3 nucleotide sequence: TGCGCCAGCAGCTTTGGTCAAGCGGGAGGGCCGGGCACCGGGGAGCTGTTTTTT. Residues: CASSFGQAGGPGTGELFF.

The V and J genes are TRBV27 and TRBJ2-7; 7 bases map to TRBD1. Germline assignment: CDR1 MNHEY and CDR2 SMNVEV (reference sequence). This CDR3 has 15 amino acids. J was trimmed by 1 base and V by 5 bases; bases with no gene match: 8. CDR3 sequence (DNA): TGTGCCAGCAGTCCCACCCGGGGACAGTCCTACGAGCAGTACTTC. Encoded protein: CASSPTRGQSYEQYF.